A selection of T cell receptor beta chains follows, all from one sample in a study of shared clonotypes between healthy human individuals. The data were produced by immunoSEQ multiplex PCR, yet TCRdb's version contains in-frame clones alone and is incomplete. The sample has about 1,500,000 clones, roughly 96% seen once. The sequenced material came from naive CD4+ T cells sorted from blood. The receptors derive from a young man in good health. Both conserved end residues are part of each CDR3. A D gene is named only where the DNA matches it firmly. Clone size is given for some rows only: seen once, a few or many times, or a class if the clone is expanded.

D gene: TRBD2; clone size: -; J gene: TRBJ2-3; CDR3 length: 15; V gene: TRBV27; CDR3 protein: CASSFGGRAADTQYF; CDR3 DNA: TGTGCCAGCAGTTTTGGCGGGAGGGCCGCAGATACGCAGTATTTT
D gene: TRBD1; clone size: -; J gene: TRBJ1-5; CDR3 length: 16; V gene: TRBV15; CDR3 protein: CATSTTGVYSNQPQHF; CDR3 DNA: TGTGCCACCAGTACCACAGGGGTCTATAGCAATCAGCCCCAGCATTTT
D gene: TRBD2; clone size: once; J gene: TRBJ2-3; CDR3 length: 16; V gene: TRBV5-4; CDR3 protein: CASSARTSGSTDTQYF; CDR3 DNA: TGTGCCAGCAGCGCCAGGACTAGCGGGTCCACAGATACGCAGTATTTT
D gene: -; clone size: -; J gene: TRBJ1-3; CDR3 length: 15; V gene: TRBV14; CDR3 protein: CASSQESGLGNTIYF; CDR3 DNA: TGTGCCAGCAGCCAAGAGTCAGGGCTTGGAAACACCATATATTTT
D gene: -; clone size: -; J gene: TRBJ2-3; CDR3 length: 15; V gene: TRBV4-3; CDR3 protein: CASSQDLRDSDTQYF; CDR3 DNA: TGCGCCAGCAGCCAAGATTTGCGGGACTCAGATACGCAGTATTTT
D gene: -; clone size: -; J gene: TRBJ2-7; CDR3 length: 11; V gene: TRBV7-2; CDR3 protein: CASSHMSEQYF; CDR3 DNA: TGTGCCAGCAGCCACATGTCTGAGCAGTACTTC
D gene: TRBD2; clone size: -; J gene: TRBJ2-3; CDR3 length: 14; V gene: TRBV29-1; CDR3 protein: CSVVLAGFTDTQYF; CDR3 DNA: TGCAGCGTTGTACTAGCGGGGTTCACAGATACGCAGTATTTT
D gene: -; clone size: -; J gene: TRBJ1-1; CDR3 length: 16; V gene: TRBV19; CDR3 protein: CASSIRRVGGNTEAFF; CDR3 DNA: TGTGCCAGTAGTATCCGCCGGGTGGGAGGTAACACTGAAGCTTTCTTT
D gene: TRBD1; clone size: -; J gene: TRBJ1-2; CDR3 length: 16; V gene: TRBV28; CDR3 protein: CASSFVQGTGDYGYTF; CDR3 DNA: TGTGCCAGCAGTTTTGTGCAGGGAACAGGGGACTATGGCTACACCTTC
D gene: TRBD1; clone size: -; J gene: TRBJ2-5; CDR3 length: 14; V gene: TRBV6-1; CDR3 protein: CASRGTGNQETQYF; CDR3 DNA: TGTGCCAGCAGGGGGACAGGGAACCAAGAGACCCAGTACTTC
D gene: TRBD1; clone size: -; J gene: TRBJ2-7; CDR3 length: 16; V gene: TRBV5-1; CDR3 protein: CASSYFRGQGSHEQYF; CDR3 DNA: TGCGCCAGCAGCTATTTCCGAGGACAGGGTAGCCACGAGCAGTACTTC
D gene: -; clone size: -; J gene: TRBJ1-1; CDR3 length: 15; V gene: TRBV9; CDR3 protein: CASSVEVWGSTEAFF; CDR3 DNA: TGTGCCAGCAGCGTAGAGGTGTGGGGGAGCACTGAAGCTTTCTTT
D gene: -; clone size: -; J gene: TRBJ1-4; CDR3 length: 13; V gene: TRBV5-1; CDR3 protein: CASSKDRGEKLFF; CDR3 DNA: TGCGCCAGCAGCAAAGACCGGGGGGAAAAACTGTTTTTT
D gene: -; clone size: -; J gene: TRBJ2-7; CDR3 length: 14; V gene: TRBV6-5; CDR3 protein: CASSYLGERYEQYF; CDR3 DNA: TGTGCCAGCAGTTACTTGGGGGAGCGCTACGAGCAGTACTTC
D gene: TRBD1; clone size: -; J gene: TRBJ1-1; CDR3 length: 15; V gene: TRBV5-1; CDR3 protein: CASSRGTGRDTEAFF; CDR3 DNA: TGCGCCAGCAGTCGGGGGACAGGGAGGGACACTGAAGCTTTCTTT
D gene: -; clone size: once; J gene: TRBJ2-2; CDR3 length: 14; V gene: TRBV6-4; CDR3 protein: CASRGTGNTGELFF; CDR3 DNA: TGTGCCAGCAGGGGGACGGGGAACACCGGGGAGCTGTTTTTT
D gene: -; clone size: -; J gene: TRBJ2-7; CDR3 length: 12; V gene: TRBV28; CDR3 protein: CASSPPRWEQYF; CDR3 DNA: TGTGCCAGCAGTCCTCCTAGGTGGGAGCAGTACTTC
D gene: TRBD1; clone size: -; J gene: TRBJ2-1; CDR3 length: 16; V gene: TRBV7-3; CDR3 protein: CASRATPGTGHNEQFF; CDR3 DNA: TGTGCCAGCAGGGCAACCCCCGGGACAGGGCACAATGAGCAGTTCTTC
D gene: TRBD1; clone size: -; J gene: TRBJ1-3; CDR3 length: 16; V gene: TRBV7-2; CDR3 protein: CASSLVSTGTGNTIYF; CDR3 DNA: TGTGCCAGCAGCTTAGTGTCGACAGGGACCGGAAACACCATATATTTT
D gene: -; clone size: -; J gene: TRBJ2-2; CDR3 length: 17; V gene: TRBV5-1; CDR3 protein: CASSLKLQGRGTGELFF; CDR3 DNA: TGCGCCAGCAGCTTAAAACTACAGGGACGTGGCACCGGGGAGCTGTTTTTT
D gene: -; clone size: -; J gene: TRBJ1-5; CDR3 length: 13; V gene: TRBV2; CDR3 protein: CASREKSNQPQHF; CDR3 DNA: TGTGCCAGCAGGGAGAAAAGCAATCAGCCCCAGCATTTT
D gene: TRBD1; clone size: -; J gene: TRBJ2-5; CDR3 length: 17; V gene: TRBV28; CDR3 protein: CASSPLPQRGRGETQYF; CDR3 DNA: TGTGCCAGCAGTCCATTACCACAGAGGGGGCGAGGGGAGACCCAGTACTTC
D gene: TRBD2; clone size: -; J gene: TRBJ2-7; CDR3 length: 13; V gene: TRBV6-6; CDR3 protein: CASYPGGRSEQYF; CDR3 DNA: TGTGCCTCCTACCCCGGCGGGAGAAGCGAGCAGTACTTC
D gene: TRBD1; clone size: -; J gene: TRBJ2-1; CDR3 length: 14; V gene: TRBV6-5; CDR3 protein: CASSFGQGWNEQFF; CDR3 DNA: TGTGCCAGCAGTTTTGGACAGGGCTGGAATGAGCAGTTCTTC
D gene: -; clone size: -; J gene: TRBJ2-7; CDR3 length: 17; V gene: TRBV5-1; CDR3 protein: CASSLPAPDGHAYEQYF; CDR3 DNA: TGCGCCAGCAGCCTACCCGCTCCCGATGGACACGCCTACGAGCAGTACTTC
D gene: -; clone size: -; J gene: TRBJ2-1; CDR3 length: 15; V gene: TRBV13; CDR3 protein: CASSTLVTYLDEQFF; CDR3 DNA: TGTGCCAGCAGCACCCTGGTCACCTACCTCGATGAGCAGTTCTTC
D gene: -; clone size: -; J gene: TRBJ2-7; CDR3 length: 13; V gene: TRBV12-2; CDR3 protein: CASRSGRNYEQYF; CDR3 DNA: TGTGCAAGTCGCTCGGGACGGAACTACGAGCAGTACTTC
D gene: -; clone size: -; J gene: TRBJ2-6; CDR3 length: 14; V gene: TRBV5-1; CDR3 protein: CASSFYSGANVLTF; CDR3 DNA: TGCGCCAGCAGCTTTTACTCTGGGGCCAACGTCCTGACTTTC
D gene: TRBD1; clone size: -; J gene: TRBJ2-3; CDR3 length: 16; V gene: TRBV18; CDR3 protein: CASSQTGTGGTDTQYF; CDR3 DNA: TGTGCCAGCTCCCAAACCGGGACAGGGGGAACAGATACGCAGTATTTT
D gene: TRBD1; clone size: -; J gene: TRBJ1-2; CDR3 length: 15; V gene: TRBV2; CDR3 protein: CASIAKGQPVYGYTF; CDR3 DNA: TGTGCCAGCATAGCCAAGGGACAGCCCGTTTATGGCTACACCTTC
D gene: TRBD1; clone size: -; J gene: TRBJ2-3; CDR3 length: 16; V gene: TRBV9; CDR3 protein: CASSVTGGPTTDTQYF; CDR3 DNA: TGTGCCAGCAGCGTGACAGGGGGCCCTACCACAGATACGCAGTATTTT
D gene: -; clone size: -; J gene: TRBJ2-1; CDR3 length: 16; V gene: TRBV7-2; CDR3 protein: CASSLGSSVSYNEQFF; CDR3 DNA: TGTGCCAGCAGCTTAGGGTCCAGCGTCTCCTACAATGAGCAGTTCTTC
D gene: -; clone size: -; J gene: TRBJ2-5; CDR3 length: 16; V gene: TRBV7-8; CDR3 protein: CASSLALSDLQETQYF; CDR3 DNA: TGTGCCAGCAGCTTAGCCTTGTCAGACCTCCAAGAGACCCAGTACTTC
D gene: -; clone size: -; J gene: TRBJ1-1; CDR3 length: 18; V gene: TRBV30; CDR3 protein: CAWIPRMRGSRGATEAFF; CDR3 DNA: TGTGCCTGGATTCCCCGGATGCGGGGCAGCAGGGGTGCCACTGAAGCTTTCTTT
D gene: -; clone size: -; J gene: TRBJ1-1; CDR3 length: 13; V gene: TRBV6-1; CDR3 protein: CASSEGRGTGAFF; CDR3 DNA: TGTGCCAGCAGTGAAGGACGGGGGACCGGAGCTTTCTTT
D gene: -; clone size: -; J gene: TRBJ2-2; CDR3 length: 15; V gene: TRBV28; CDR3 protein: CASSLGRANTGELFF; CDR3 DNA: TGTGCCAGCAGCCTTGGACGGGCGAACACCGGGGAGCTGTTTTTT
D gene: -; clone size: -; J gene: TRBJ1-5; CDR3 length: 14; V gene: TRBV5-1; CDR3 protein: CASSLEGLNQPQHF; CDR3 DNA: TGCGCCAGCAGCTTGGAAGGGCTCAATCAGCCCCAGCATTTT
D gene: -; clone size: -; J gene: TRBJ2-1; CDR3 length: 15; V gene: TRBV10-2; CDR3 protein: CASSESGRSYNEQFF; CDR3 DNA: TGCGCCAGCAGTGAGTCTGGACGTTCCTACAATGAGCAGTTCTTC
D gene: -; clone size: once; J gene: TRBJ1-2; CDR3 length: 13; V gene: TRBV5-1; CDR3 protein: CASSLGASQGYTF; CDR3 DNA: TGCGCCAGCAGCTTGGGGGCCAGCCAGGGCTACACCTTC
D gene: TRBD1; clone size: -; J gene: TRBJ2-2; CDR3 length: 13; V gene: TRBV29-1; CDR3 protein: CSVATGVTGELFF; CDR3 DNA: TGCAGCGTTGCAACAGGGGTCACCGGGGAGCTGTTTTTT
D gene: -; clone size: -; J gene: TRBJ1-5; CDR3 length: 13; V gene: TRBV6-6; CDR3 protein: CASSPGTGQPQHF; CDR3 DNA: TGTGCCAGCAGCCCCGGTACTGGTCAGCCCCAGCATTTT
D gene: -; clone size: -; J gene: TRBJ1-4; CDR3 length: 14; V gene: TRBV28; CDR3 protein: CASRQGGTNEKLFF; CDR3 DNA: TGTGCCAGCAGGCAAGGGGGTACTAATGAAAAACTGTTTTTT
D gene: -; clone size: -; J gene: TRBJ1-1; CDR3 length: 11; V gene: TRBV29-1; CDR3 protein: CSVWVNTEAFF; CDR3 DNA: TGCAGCGTTTGGGTTAACACTGAAGCTTTCTTT
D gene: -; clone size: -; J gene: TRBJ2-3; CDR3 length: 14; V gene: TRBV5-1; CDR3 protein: CASSWGDSTDTQYF; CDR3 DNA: TGCGCCAGCAGCTGGGGGGACTCCACAGATACGCAGTATTTT
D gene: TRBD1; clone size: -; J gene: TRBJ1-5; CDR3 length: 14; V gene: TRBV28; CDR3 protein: CATQTGIRNQPQHF; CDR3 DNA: TGTGCCACCCAGACAGGGATTCGCAATCAGCCCCAGCATTTT
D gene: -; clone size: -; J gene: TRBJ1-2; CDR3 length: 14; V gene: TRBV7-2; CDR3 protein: CASSPQVGQGGYTF; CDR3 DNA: TGTGCCAGCAGCCCACAGGTGGGGCAGGGTGGCTACACCTTC
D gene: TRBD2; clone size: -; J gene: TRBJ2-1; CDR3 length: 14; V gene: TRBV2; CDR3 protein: CASRQRTTSDEQFF; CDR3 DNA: TGTGCCAGCAGACAACGGACCACTAGCGATGAGCAGTTCTTC
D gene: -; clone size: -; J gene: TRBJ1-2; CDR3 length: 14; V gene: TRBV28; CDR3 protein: CASSLGGTSYGYTF; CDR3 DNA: TGTGCCAGCAGTTTGGGAGGGACCTCCTATGGCTACACCTTC
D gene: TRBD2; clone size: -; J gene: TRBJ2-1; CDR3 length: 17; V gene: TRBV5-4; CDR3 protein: CASSLGLAGGTYNEQFF; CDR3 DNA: TGTGCCAGCAGCTTGGGACTAGCGGGAGGGACTTACAATGAGCAGTTCTTC
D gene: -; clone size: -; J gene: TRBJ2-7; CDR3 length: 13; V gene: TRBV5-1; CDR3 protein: CASSLGLIYEQYF; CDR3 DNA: TGCGCCAGCAGCTTGGGGCTAATCTACGAGCAGTACTTC
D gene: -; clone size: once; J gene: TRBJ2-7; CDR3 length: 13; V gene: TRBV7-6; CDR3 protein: CASSEGLTYEQYF; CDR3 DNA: TGTGCCAGCAGCGAGGGCTTAACCTACGAGCAGTACTTC
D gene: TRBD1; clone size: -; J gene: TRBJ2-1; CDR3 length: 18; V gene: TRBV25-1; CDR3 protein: CASSERGPRQGAFYEQFF; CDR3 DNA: TGTGCCAGCAGTGAGCGAGGGCCTCGGCAGGGGGCGTTCTATGAGCAGTTCTTC
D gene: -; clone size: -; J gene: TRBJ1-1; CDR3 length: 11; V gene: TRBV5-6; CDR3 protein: CASSLRAEAFF; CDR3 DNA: TGTGCCAGCAGCCTCAGGGCTGAAGCTTTCTTT